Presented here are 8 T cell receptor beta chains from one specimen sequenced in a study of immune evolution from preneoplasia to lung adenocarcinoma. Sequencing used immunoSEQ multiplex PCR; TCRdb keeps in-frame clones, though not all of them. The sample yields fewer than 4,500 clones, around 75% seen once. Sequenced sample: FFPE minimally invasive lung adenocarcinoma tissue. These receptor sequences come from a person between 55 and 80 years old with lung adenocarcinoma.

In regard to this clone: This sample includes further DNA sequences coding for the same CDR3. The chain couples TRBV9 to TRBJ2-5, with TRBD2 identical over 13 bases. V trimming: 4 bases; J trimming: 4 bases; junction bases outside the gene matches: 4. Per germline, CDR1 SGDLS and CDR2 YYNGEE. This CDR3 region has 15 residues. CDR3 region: CASSLGLAGVETQYF. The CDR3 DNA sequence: TGTGCCAGCAGCCTAGGACTAGCGGGGGTAGAGACCCAGTACTTC.

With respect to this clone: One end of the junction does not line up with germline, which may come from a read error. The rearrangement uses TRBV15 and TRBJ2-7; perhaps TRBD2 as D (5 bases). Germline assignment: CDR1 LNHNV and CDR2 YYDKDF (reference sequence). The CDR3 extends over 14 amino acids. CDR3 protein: CATSGDGDHGEQYF. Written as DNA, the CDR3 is TGTGCCACCAGCGGAGACGGGGATCATGGCGAGCAGTACTTC.

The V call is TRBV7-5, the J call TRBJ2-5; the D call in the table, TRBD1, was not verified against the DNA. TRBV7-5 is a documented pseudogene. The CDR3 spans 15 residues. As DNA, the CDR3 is TGTGCCAGCAGCTCCGTTACGGGACAACAAGAGACCCAGTACTTC. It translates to CASSSVTGQQETQYF.

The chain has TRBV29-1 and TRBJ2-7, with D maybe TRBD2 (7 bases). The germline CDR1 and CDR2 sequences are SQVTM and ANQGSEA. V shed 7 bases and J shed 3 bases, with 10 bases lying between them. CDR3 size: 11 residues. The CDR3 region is CSGEGGYEQYF. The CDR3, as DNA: TGCAGCGGGGAGGGGGGCTACGAGCAGTACTTC.

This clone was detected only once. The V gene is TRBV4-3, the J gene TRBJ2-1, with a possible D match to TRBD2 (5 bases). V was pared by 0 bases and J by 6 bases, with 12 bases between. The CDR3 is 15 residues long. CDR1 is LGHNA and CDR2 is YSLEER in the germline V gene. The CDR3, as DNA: TGCGCCAGCAGCCAAGAAATGGGAGCCGTCAATGAGCAGTTCTTC. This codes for CASSQEMGAVNEQFF.

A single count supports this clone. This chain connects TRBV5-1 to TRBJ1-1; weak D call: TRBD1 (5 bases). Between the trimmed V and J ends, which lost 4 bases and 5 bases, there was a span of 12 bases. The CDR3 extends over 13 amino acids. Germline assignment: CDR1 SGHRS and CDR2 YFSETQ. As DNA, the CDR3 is TGCGCCAGCAGCGATACCGGGGGGACTGAAGCTTTCTTT. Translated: CASSDTGGTEAFF.

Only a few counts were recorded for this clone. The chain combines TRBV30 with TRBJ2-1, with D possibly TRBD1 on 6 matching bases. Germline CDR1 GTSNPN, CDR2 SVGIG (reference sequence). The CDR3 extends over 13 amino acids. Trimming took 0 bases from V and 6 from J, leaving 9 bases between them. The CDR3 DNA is TGTGCCTGGAGTGTACACAGGGCCAATGAGCAGTTCTTC. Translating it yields CAWSVHRANEQFF. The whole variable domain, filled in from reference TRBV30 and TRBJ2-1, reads SQTIHQWPATLVQPVGSPLSLECTVEGTSNPNLYWYRQAAGRGLQLLFYSVGIGQISSEVPQNLSASRPQDRQFILSSKKLLLSDSGFYLCAWSVHRANEQFFGPGTRLTVL.

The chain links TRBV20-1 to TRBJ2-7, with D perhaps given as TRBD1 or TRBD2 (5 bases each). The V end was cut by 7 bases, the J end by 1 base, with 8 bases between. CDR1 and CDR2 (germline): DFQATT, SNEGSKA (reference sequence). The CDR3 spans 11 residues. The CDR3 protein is CSGGDSYEQYF. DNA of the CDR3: TGCAGTGGAGGGGATTCCTACGAGCAGTACTTC.